A single sample is the source of the 30 T cell receptor beta chains below, sequenced in a study of blood T cell repertoires in COVID-19. Assay: immunoSEQ multiplex PCR; the TCRdb copy retains only in-frame clones and omits some. The sample contains roughly 190,000 clones, roughly 89% of which appear only once. The sequenced sample was peripheral blood. Receptors were obtained from a man aged 18 to 29 with active or convalescent COVID-19.

V is TRBV19 and J is TRBJ1-1; 11 positions agree with TRBD1. V was pared by 7 bases and J by 5 bases, with 18 bases of the junction left unmatched. Germline V gives CDR1 LNHDA, CDR2 SQIVND (reference sequence). The CDR3 loop spans 18 amino acids. Here the CDR3 DNA reads TGTGCCAGTACACAGTTTTTAGGGACAGGGGGTAAGAGAACTGAAGCTTTCTTT. Its protein product is CASTQFLGTGGKRTEAFF.

This clone appeared a few times. J is TRBJ1-2 and V is TRBV6-1; D is perhaps TRBD1 (5 bases). CDR1 is MNHNS, CDR2 SASEGT, per germline. The CDR3 loop spans 13 amino acids. V dropped 3 bases and J dropped 5 bases, with 10 bases sitting between them. CDR3 sequence reads: CASSDRVGYGYTF. The CDR3 DNA reads TGTGCCAGCAGTGACAGGGTTGGTTATGGCTACACCTTC.

The chain recombines TRBV18 with TRBJ2-7, with TRBD1 matching over 7 bases. The CDR3 contains 14 residues. Trimming removed 1 base from V and 7 bases from J; junction bases left unmatched: 7. Germline-derived CDR1 and CDR2 are KGHSH and LQKENI. CDR3 in DNA: TGTGCCAGCTCACCACAACAGGGGCGCATAGAGCAGTACGTC. Protein sequence: CASSPQQGRIEQYV.

The chain links TRBV7-8 to TRBJ2-3; unclear D gene. The ends were cut back, 0 bases at V and 4 bases at J, with 8 bases in the middle. The CDR3 consists of 14 residues. From germline, CDR1 is SGHVS and CDR2 FQNEAQ. In DNA, the CDR3 is TGTGCCAGCAGCTTAGCGGGCCTGGCAGATACGCAGTATTTT. Its protein is CASSLAGLADTQYF.

The chain couples TRBV18 to TRBJ2-5, with TRBD2 identical over 15 bases. The CDR3 totals 15 residues. Germline CDR1 is KGHSH and CDR2 is LQKENI. V gave up 6 bases and J gave up 5 bases; unmatched junction bases: 4. Here the CDR3 DNA reads TGTGCCAGCTCGCGGACTAGCGGGAGGGAGGAGACCCAGTACTTC. This sequence encodes CASSRTSGREETQYF.

V usage is TRBV10-1 and J usage is TRBJ1-3, with D unclear. The CDR3 runs 17 residues. Germline V lookup: CDR1 WNHNN, CDR2 SYGVQD (reference sequence). V was clipped by 4 bases and J by 0 bases, with 16 bases between them. CDR3 nucleotides: TGCGCCAGCAGTGGGTTCCAGGCAGTGAGCTCTGGAAACACCATATATTTT. Its protein is CASSGFQAVSSGNTIYF.

V and J are TRBV27 and TRBJ1-3; TRBD1 matches 7 bases. With V trimmed by 6 bases and J by 4 bases, 12 bases remained unmatched. The CDR3 runs to 16 residues. Germline V gene lookup returns CDR1 MNHEY and CDR2 SMNVEV (reference sequence). The CDR3 DNA reads TGTGCCAGCAGGTTCACAGGGGAGGTGGCCGGAAACACCATATATTTT. Translating it yields CASRFTGEVAGNTIYF.

The V and J genes are TRBV11-2 and TRBJ2-7; D is unclear. V lost 2 bases and J 2 bases, leaving 7 bases between the germline ends. This CDR3 region has 13 residues. CDR1 and CDR2 (germline): SGHAT, FQNNGV. This chain's CDR3 is CASSLIPAYEQYF. CDR3 DNA: TGTGCCAGCAGCTTAATCCCAGCCTACGAGCAGTACTTC. The full variable domain, in which reference TRBV11-2 and TRBJ2-7 provide the parts outside the CDR3, is EAGVAQSPRYKIIEKRQSVAFWCNPISGHATLYWYQQILGQGPKLLIQFQNNGVVDDSQLPKDRFSAERLKGVDSTLKIQPAKLEDSAVYLCASSLIPAYEQYFGPGTRLTVT.

V usage is TRBV7-2 and J usage is TRBJ1-5; possibly TRBD1 for D (6 bases). The CDR3 contains 16 residues. Germline loops: CDR1 SGHTA, CDR2 FQGNSA. V was pared by 4 bases and J by 5 bases, with 18 bases between. This CDR3 is CASSSYLQGKDQPQHF. Written as DNA, the CDR3 is TGTGCCAGCAGCTCGTACCTACAGGGTAAAGATCAGCCCCAGCATTTT. Supplemented by reference TRBV7-2 and TRBJ1-5, the full variable domain reads GAGVSQSPSNKVTEKGKDVELRCDPISGHTALYWYRQSLGQGLEFLIYFQGNSAPDKSGLPSDRFSAERTGGSVSTLTIQRTQQEDSAVYLCASSSYLQGKDQPQHFGDGTRLSIL.

In DNA, the CDR3 is TGTGCCAGCAGCCAAGAAGTATTCGTGGGGGGGAAGGAAACTGAAGCTTTCTTT. This encodes CASSQEVFVGGKETEAFF. The chain joins TRBV4-2 to TRBJ1-1, with D perhaps matching TRBD1 (5 bases). The CDR3 has 18 amino acids. V was pared by 0 bases and J by 5 bases, with 22 bases between. CDR1 and CDR2 (germline): LGHNA, YNFKEQ.

This clone was detected once. V usage is TRBV10-3 and J usage is TRBJ2-7, with 7 bases identical to TRBD1. Unmatched junction bases numbered 3, after V lost 5 bases and J lost 5 bases. From germline, CDR1 is ENHRY and CDR2 SYGVKD. The CDR3 has 12 residues. The DNA for the CDR3 is TGTGCCATCAGTCAAGACAGGGACGAGCAGTACGTC. It is translated as CAISQDRDEQYV.

This sequence joins TRBV5-6 and TRBJ2-7, with 8 bases matching TRBD2. The CDR3 length is 14 residues. V was pared by 3 bases and J by 2 bases, with 4 bases of the junction left unmatched. Germline CDR1 reads SGHDT; CDR2 reads YYEEEE. This CDR3 is CASSYSGNPYEQYF. The DNA of the CDR3 is TGTGCCAGCAGCTATAGCGGGAATCCCTACGAGCAGTACTTC. Full variable domain (outside the CDR3, taken from reference TRBV5-6 and TRBJ2-7): DAGVTQSPTHLIKTRGQQVTLRCSPKSGHDTVSWYQQALGQGPQFIFQYYEEEERQRGNFPDRFSGHQFPNYSSELNVNALLLGDSALYLCASSYSGNPYEQYFGPGTRLTVT.

In its sample, this clone was seen once. CDR3 sequence (DNA): TGTGCCAGCAGCCCGGGGGGCCCGACAGATACGCAGTATTTT. Translation: CASSPGGPTDTQYF. The chain employs TRBV11-2 and TRBJ2-3; D might be TRBD2 (7 bases). The CDR3 extends over 14 amino acids. Trimming cost V 5 bases and J 3 bases, with 12 bases left between them. Germline-derived CDR1 and CDR2 are SGHAT and FQNNGV. Looking up the rest from reference TRBV11-2 and TRBJ2-3 gives the full variable domain: EAGVAQSPRYKIIEKRQSVAFWCNPISGHATLYWYQQILGQGPKLLIQFQNNGVVDDSQLPKDRFSAERLKGVDSTLKIQPAKLEDSAVYLCASSPGGPTDTQYFGPGTRLTVL.

This chain connects TRBV7-2 to TRBJ1-6; no clear D gene. CDR1 is SGHTA and CDR2 is FQGNSA in the germline V gene. The CDR3 is 13 residues long. Trimming cost V 1 base and J 11 bases, with 9 bases left between them. The CDR3 DNA sequence: TGTGCCAGCAGCTTAGACGGGTGGACACCCCTCCACTTT. It codes for CASSLDGWTPLHF.

This clone was seen once. The chain uses TRBV27 and TRBJ1-1, with TRBD1 matching 10 bases. Germline V gene lookup returns CDR1 MNHEY and CDR2 SMNVEV (reference sequence). Trimming removed 7 bases from V and 1 base from J; junction bases left unmatched: 9. CDR3 length equals 16 residues. CDR3 amino acids: CASKGGQGVRNTEAFF. The CDR3 nucleotides read TGTGCCAGCAAAGGCGGACAGGGGGTGAGGAACACTGAAGCTTTCTTT.

This chain links TRBV2 with TRBJ1-1; tentatively, D is TRBD1 (5 bases). The germline V gene has CDR1 SNHLY and CDR2 FYNNEI. The V gene lost 4 bases and the J gene lost 1 base, with 13 bases spanning the gap. CDR3 length equals 15 residues. The CDR3, as DNA: TGTGCCAGCAGTGTGGGGAGGGGAACGAACACTGAAGCTTTCTTT. Its translation: CASSVGRGTNTEAFF.

V and J are TRBV6-5 and TRBJ2-2; TRBD2 agrees at 11 bases. Looked up from germline, CDR1 is MNHEY and CDR2 is SVGAGI. The CDR3 extends over 15 amino acids. J lost 4 bases, V lost 6 bases, and 4 bases had no gene match. The CDR3 coding sequence is TGTGCCAGCAGAACCGGGACTAGCGGCACCGGGGAGCTGTTTTTT. Translation: CASRTGTSGTGELFF.

The chain carries TRBV4-1 and TRBJ2-1, with 9 nucleotides matching TRBD2. CDR1 and CDR2 (germline): MGHRA, YSYEKL. The CDR3 is 14 residues long. The V and J ends lost 3 bases and 9 bases, in that order; junction bases with no gene match: 6. CDR3 loop: CASSQFAGGLEQFF. The DNA for the CDR3 is TGCGCCAGCAGCCAGTTTGCGGGAGGGCTTGAGCAGTTCTTC.

This chain uses TRBV29-1 with TRBJ2-2, with TRBD1 matching 8 bases. With V trimmed by 2 bases and J by 6 bases, 20 bases remained unmatched. The CDR3 has 19 amino acids. Germline CDR1 and CDR2: SQVTM and ANQGSEA. The CDR3 DNA reads TGCAGCGTTGAACTGACTCCGGGACAGGCTTACGGGGGCGCCGGGGAGCTGTTTTTT. As protein: CSVELTPGQAYGGAGELFF.

The J gene is TRBJ1-1, the V gene TRBV24-1; possibly TRBD1 for D (5 bases). CDR3 length: 14 amino acids. V lost 8 bases and J 4 bases, leaving 16 bases between the germline ends. Germline CDR1 reads KGHDR; CDR2 reads SFDVKD. This CDR3 is CATKRDAGSTEAFF. CDR3 sequence (DNA): TGTGCCACCAAGCGGGATGCAGGGAGCACTGAAGCTTTCTTT.

The DNA of the CDR3 is TGTGCCAGCAGCCCCCTGGGGGGGAACACTGAAGCTTTCTTT. It codes for CASSPLGGNTEAFF. The chain has TRBV7-3 and TRBJ1-1; D might be TRBD1 (5 bases). The V end lost 5 bases, the J end lost 1 base, and 11 bases lay between the germline ends. CDR1 SGHTA and CDR2 FQGTGA come from the germline V gene. The CDR3 is 14 residues long.

The gene calls are TRBV9 and TRBJ2-1; 10 positions agree with TRBD1. Germline assignment: CDR1 SGDLS and CDR2 YYNGEE. V trimming: 4 bases; J trimming: 2 bases; junction bases outside the gene matches: 12. This CDR3 region has 18 residues. The DNA of the CDR3 is TGTGCCAGCAGCTACCAACCGGGACAGGGGCGCACCTACAATGAGCAGTTCTTC. Its translation: CASSYQPGQGRTYNEQFF.

The V and J genes are TRBV9 and TRBJ1-4; D ambiguous. Trimming took off 0 bases at V and 6 bases at J, with 18 bases between the two ends. The CDR3 spans 17 residues. In germline, CDR1 is SGDLS, CDR2 YYNGEE. The CDR3 DNA is TGTGCCAGCAGCGTAGCTGGAGGAAACTCAAGAGATGAAAAACTGTTTTTT. Its protein product is CASSVAGGNSRDEKLFF.

The chain uses TRBV7-2 and TRBJ1-2; D not certain. CDR1 and CDR2 (germline): SGHTA, FQGNSA. CDR3 length: 15 amino acids. V was clipped by 1 base and J by 0 bases, with 9 bases between them. The CDR3 spells CASSLGGRPNYGYTF. In DNA, the CDR3 is TGTGCCAGCAGCTTAGGTGGCAGGCCTAACTATGGCTACACCTTC.

This sequence joins TRBV4-3 and TRBJ2-7; possible D gene TRBD2, 6 bases. Germline lookup yields CDR1 LGHNA and CDR2 YSLEER. Trimming took 3 bases from V and 4 from J, leaving 16 bases between them. The CDR3 has 15 residues. CDR3 nucleotide sequence: TGCGCCAGCAGCCATAGGCCAGCGGAGGGGTACGAGCAGTACTTC. The encoded protein is CASSHRPAEGYEQYF.

The J gene is TRBJ1-6, the V gene TRBV2; 9 positions agree with TRBD1. Germline V lookup: CDR1 SNHLY, CDR2 FYNNEI. Losses at the gene ends were 7 bases for V and 13 bases for J; bases not matched to a gene: 11. The CDR3 consists of 14 residues. Here the CDR3 DNA reads TGTGCCAGCAAGCTACAGGGGGCGAAATCTCCCCTCCACTTT. Residues: CASKLQGAKSPLHF.

The sample holds a few counts of this clone. The chain joins TRBV10-1 to TRBJ1-1; unclear D gene. Germline V gene data show CDR1 as WNHNN and CDR2 as SYGVQD (reference sequence). V lost 6 bases, J lost 0 bases, and 8 bases lay in between. CDR3 length: 13 residues. The CDR3 sequence is CASSPAMNTEAFF. Written as DNA, the CDR3 is TGCGCCAGCAGCCCCGCTATGAACACTGAAGCTTTCTTT.

On this clone: The junction differs from germline at one of its ends, possibly a read error. The CDR3: CASSQNEVEVF. Written as DNA, the CDR3 is TGTGCCAGCAGCCAGAACGAAGTAGAGGTCTTC. V gene TRBV3-1 (or the pseudogene TRBV3-2) combines with J gene TRBJ2-1; D uncertain. Germline V gene lookup returns CDR1 LGHDT and CDR2 YNNKEL (reference sequence). CDR3 length: 11 amino acids.

This clone was picked up a small number of times. This rearrangement joins TRBV29-1 to TRBJ2-1; D unresolved. The CDR3 extends over 13 amino acids. Germline CDR1 SQVTM, CDR2 ANQGSEA. V was pared by 1 base and J by 8 bases, with 12 bases between. For the CDR3, the DNA is TGCAGCGTTGAAGGTTCGGTAGTCTATGAGCAGTTCTTC. As protein: CSVEGSVVYEQFF.

This clone was observed once. This chain uses TRBV19 with TRBJ1-1, with TRBD1 matching over 7 bases. Germline lookup yields CDR1 LNHDA and CDR2 SQIVND (reference sequence). The CDR3 extends over 17 amino acids. Germline trimming cut 5 bases from V and 4 bases from J; bases unmatched to any gene: 16. The CDR3 loop reads CASSHGPGTATGTEAFF. CDR3 coding DNA: TGTGCCAGTAGTCACGGCCCAGGGACAGCCACTGGCACTGAAGCTTTCTTT.